This T cell receptor beta chain emerged from a study of post-analysis software for immune sequencing data. Overall study: Included among the disease courses, which were recorded for the cohort, were relapsing-remitting, secondary progressive and progressive-relapsing multiple sclerosis.

This clonotype has only a few counts. Its antigen is unknown. The CDR3 consists of 17 residues. The V gene's germline CDR1 is SQVTM and CDR2 ANQGSEA. V was cut by 4 bases and J by 1 base, with 17 bases left in between. Overall study results and limits: TRBV5-6, TRBV5-1 and TRBV20-1 belonged to a set of a handful of TRBV segments that were more frequent in patients than controls. Controls had significantly higher normalized Chao1 diversity than multiple sclerosis patients. Pronounced co-clustering by F measure was evident among identically batched samples.

Tagging with unique molecular identifiers was a feature of the TCR beta cDNA libraries. The T cell input of about 0.9 to 11 million gave roughly 0.5 million cDNA molecules. TCRdb passed the PCR reads through MiXCR, listing each CDR3 protein once. The sample includes fewer than 900,000 distinct CDR3 sequences, 35% to 55% seen only once; the top ten take over 4.5%. This clonotype was obtained from a girl under 18 with multiple sclerosis. The sequenced sample was blood. The chain uses TRBV29-1 and TRBJ2-6, with a weak D call TRBD1 (6 bases). CDR3 in amino acids: CSVALQGLGSGANVLTF. Here the CDR3 DNA reads TGCAGCGTTGCCCTACAGGGATTGGGGTCTGGGGCCAACGTCCTGACTTTC.